This note documents a single T cell receptor (beta chain) sequence. The target antigen is unknown. The record originates from a study of T cells expressing NK-cell markers. Across the study: Seven sequenced donors out of eight were HCMV-seropositive, one seronegative. Study observations and caveats: These clonotypes also led the CD3+CD56-NKG2C+ fraction in a handful of donors. A range of roughly 1.0-7.0% of CD8+ T cells consisted of dominant NKG2C+ clonotypes in more than five donors.

cDNA encoding TCR beta was synthesized via 5'RACE template switching incorporating UMIs. From its re-call of the 5' RACE reads, TCRdb lists each CDR3 protein once, without DNA. The ten top clones account for 3.5% to 4.5%, within a sample of 500,000 or so distinct CDR3 sequences. CDR3 length: 13 residues. The germline CDR1 and CDR2 sequences are ENHRY and SYGVKD. The sequence came from a man younger than 35 in good health. J is TRBJ2-1 and V is TRBV10-3; TCRdb names TRBD1, which stays unverified in the absence of DNA. The specimen sequenced was blood T cells: a sorted CD56 or NKG2C T cell subset, CD4+ or CD8+ T cells, or bulk PBMC T cells (not recorded which). CDR3 protein: CASRTGVVDEQFF.